A selection of T cell receptor beta chains follows, all from one sample in a study of PD-1 blockade in classical Hodgkin lymphoma. Sequencing was performed with immunoSEQ multiplex PCR; in TCRdb, only in-frame clones are kept and a portion is missing. The sample has 110,000 or so clones, 70% to 90% seen once. Here the sequenced sample was peripheral blood mononuclear cells (PBMCs), taken before the second cycle of nivolumab. The receptors shown here come from a human donor with classical Hodgkin lymphoma. The CDR3 runs from the conserved cysteine through the conserved F or W. D genes are given only for firm matches. Some rows have no size entry. The others give once, few or many, or a class for an expanded clone.

clone size: NA
J gene: TRBJ1-5
V gene: TRBV6-5
D gene: NA
CDR3 protein: CASRGADSLEQPQHF
CDR3 DNA: TGTGCCAGCAGGGGCGCGGACAGCCTCGAACAGCCCCAGCATTTT

clone size: NA
J gene: TRBJ1-1
V gene: TRBV12-5
D gene: NA
CDR3 protein: CASGFGPNPEAFF
CDR3 DNA: TGTGCTAGTGGTTTCGGCCCGAACCCTGAAGCTTTCTTT

clone size: few
J gene: TRBJ2-5
V gene: TRBV15
D gene: NA
CDR3 protein: CATSRERARTSPVETQYF
CDR3 DNA: TGTGCCACCAGCAGAGAAAGGGCCCGTACTTCACCCGTCGAGACCCAGTACTTC

clone size: NA
J gene: TRBJ2-7
V gene: TRBV28
D gene: TRBD1
CDR3 protein: CASSFSGGANYEQYF
CDR3 DNA: TGTGCCAGCAGTTTTTCAGGGGGCGCTAATTACGAGCAGTACTTC

clone size: NA
J gene: TRBJ2-1
V gene: TRBV27
D gene: NA
CDR3 protein: CASSLSLIEFF
CDR3 DNA: TGTGCCAGCAGTTTATCGCTGATCGAGTTCTTC

clone size: NA
J gene: TRBJ2-2
V gene: TRBV11-2
D gene: TRBD2
CDR3 protein: CASSLVGTSGLTGELFF
CDR3 DNA: TGTGCCAGCAGCTTAGTCGGGACTAGCGGGCTCACCGGGGAGCTGTTTTTT

clone size: NA
J gene: TRBJ1-4
V gene: TRBV11-2
D gene: TRBD1
CDR3 protein: CASSFEGQGSHEKLFF
CDR3 DNA: TGTGCCAGCAGCTTCGAGGGACAGGGATCACATGAAAAACTGTTTTTT

clone size: NA
J gene: TRBJ1-1
V gene: TRBV28
D gene: NA
CDR3 protein: CASSLLRYTEAFF
CDR3 DNA: TGTGCCAGCAGTTTGCTTAGGTACACTGAAGCTTTCTTT

clone size: NA
J gene: TRBJ1-1
V gene: TRBV30
D gene: NA
CDR3 protein: CAWSPQGYGAFF
CDR3 DNA: TGTGCCTGGAGTCCCCAGGGGTACGGGGCTTTCTTT

clone size: NA
J gene: TRBJ1-1
V gene: TRBV4-3
D gene: NA
CDR3 protein: CASSQGGGKMNTEAFF
CDR3 DNA: TGCGCCAGCAGCCAAGGGGGGGGTAAAATGAACACTGAAGCTTTCTTT

clone size: NA
J gene: TRBJ2-7
V gene: TRBV5-4
D gene: NA
CDR3 protein: CASSLGASFSYEQYF
CDR3 DNA: TGTGCCAGCAGCTTGGGGGCCAGTTTCAGCTACGAGCAGTACTTC

clone size: NA
J gene: TRBJ1-4
V gene: TRBV19
D gene: NA
CDR3 protein: CASSHPKFATNEKLFF
CDR3 DNA: TGTGCCAGTAGTCATCCGAAGTTTGCAACTAATGAAAAACTGTTTTTT

clone size: once
J gene: TRBJ2-1
V gene: TRBV7-9
D gene: NA
CDR3 protein: CASSLAPSAAGNEQFF
CDR3 DNA: TGTGCCAGCAGCTTAGCGCCCAGCGCAGCTGGGAATGAGCAGTTCTTC

clone size: NA
J gene: TRBJ2-5
V gene: TRBV2
D gene: NA
CDR3 protein: CASSMGIGREETQYF
CDR3 DNA: TGTGCCAGCAGTATGGGGATAGGGAGAGAAGAGACCCAGTACTTC

clone size: NA
J gene: TRBJ2-2
V gene: TRBV7-2
D gene: NA
CDR3 protein: CASRPTLAGELFF
CDR3 DNA: TGTGCCAGCAGACCAACGCTGGCCGGGGAGCTGTTTTTT

clone size: NA
J gene: TRBJ2-7
V gene: TRBV6-1
D gene: TRBD2
CDR3 protein: CASRLAPNYEQYF
CDR3 DNA: TGTGCCAGCAGACTAGCGCCGAACTACGAGCAGTACTTC

clone size: NA
J gene: TRBJ2-3
V gene: TRBV9
D gene: TRBD2
CDR3 protein: CASSVEGLAHGDTQYF
CDR3 DNA: TGTGCCAGCAGCGTAGAGGGACTAGCGCATGGAGATACGCAGTATTTT

clone size: NA
J gene: TRBJ1-1
V gene: TRBV29-1
D gene: NA
CDR3 protein: CSVIRTEAFF
CDR3 DNA: TGCAGCGTCATTCGCACTGAAGCTTTCTTT

clone size: NA
J gene: TRBJ1-2
V gene: TRBV7-9
D gene: NA
CDR3 protein: CASSSTRQEANYGYTF
CDR3 DNA: TGTGCCAGCAGCTCGACCAGACAGGAAGCTAACTATGGCTACACCTTC

clone size: NA
J gene: TRBJ2-2
V gene: TRBV6-4
D gene: TRBD1
CDR3 protein: CASSDRGLNTGELFF
CDR3 DNA: TGTGCCAGCAGTGACAGGGGGCTCAACACCGGGGAGCTGTTTTTT

clone size: NA
J gene: TRBJ2-1
V gene: TRBV11-3
D gene: TRBD2
CDR3 protein: CASSPSGAYNEQFF
CDR3 DNA: TGTGCCAGCAGCCCGAGCGGGGCGTACAATGAGCAGTTCTTC

clone size: NA
J gene: TRBJ2-7
V gene: TRBV7-2
D gene: NA
CDR3 protein: CASSRPGLSYEQYF
CDR3 DNA: TGTGCCAGCAGCCGCCCGGGACTCTCCTACGAGCAGTACTTC

clone size: once
J gene: TRBJ1-3
V gene: TRBV6-5
D gene: NA
CDR3 protein: CASSYGRSSGNTIYF
CDR3 DNA: TGTGCCAGCAGTTACGGCAGGAGCTCTGGAAACACCATATATTTT